This T cell receptor (beta chain) was identified during a study of chemoradiotherapy in HPV16-positive cancers. Study-wide results and limits: Candidate HPV-specific clones and E7-related TCR motifs grew in tumor during treatment.

Profiled with immunoSEQ multiplex PCR; TCRdb holds only in-frame clones, not every one. The sample includes some 70,000 clones, 88% seen only once; the top ten take 4% to 5%. In the case of this clone: Its antigen is undetermined.

CDR1 SGHNT and CDR2 YYREEE come from the germline V gene (reference sequence). The CDR3 loop spans 13 amino acids. The chain employs TRBV5-4 and TRBJ2-5; no definite D call. The J call may be incorrect, as the DNA end agrees better with TRBJ2-7. Sequenced material: blood, taken from a patient who underwent chemoradiotherapy. The receptor was isolated from a human donor with HPV-associated anogenital cancer. For the CDR3, the DNA is TGTGCCAGCAGCTTGTGGGGTGGATACGAGCAGTACTTC. This codes for CASSLWGGYEQYF.